Shown below are 3 T cell receptor beta chains from a single sample sequenced in a study of T cell responses to AZD1222 COVID-19 vaccine. The table came from immunoSEQ multiplex PCR; TCRdb's copy has only in-frame clones and leaves some out. The repertoire holds 150,000 to 200,000 clones, with 88% as singletons. The input for sequencing was peripheral blood, taken 28 days after the second AZD1222 dose. The receptors come from an adult who received the AZD1222 COVID-19 vaccine.

This clone was counted ten times or more. The rearrangement uses TRBV6-6 and TRBJ2-1; TRBD2 aligns across 7 bases. V trimming: 11 bases; J trimming: 6 bases; junction bases outside the gene matches: 10. The CDR3 is 13 residues long. Germline CDR1 MNHNY, CDR2 SVGAGI (reference sequence). CDR3 in DNA: TGTGCCGTTAGCGGGCTAGCGGTCAATGAGCAGTTCTTC. It codes for CAVSGLAVNEQFF.

This chain joins TRBV10-3 and TRBJ1-6, with D possibly TRBD1 on 6 matching bases. Germline CDR1 is ENHRY and CDR2 is SYGVKD. The V end was cut by 0 bases, the J end by 14 bases, with 14 bases between. The CDR3 loop spans 14 amino acids. The CDR3 here is CAISESAGVVALHF. CDR3 sequence (DNA): TGTGCCATCAGTGAGTCTGCAGGGGTGGTGGCCCTCCACTTT.

The count of this clone is one. This sequence joins TRBV6-5 and TRBJ2-1; unclear D gene. The CDR3 is 12 residues long. Germline loops: CDR1 MNHEY, CDR2 SVGAGI. V was pared by 0 bases and J by 9 bases, with 6 bases between. CDR3 nucleotide sequence: TGTGCCAGCAGTTACTCGACGGGTGAGCAGTTCTTC. It is translated as CASSYSTGEQFF.